Below are 29 T cell receptor beta chains sequenced from a single sample in a study of tissue T cells after allogeneic stem cell transplantation. Data came from immunoSEQ multiplex PCR; TCRdb stores just in-frame clones and leaves some out. The sample has 2,000 or so clones, 40% to 55% seen once. Described time point: mouse harvest day 14 after allogeneic transplant. Mouse grafts combined 10^7 T-cell-depleted bone marrow cells with 10^6 splenic CD5+ T cells. The specimen sequenced was lymph node tissue. The receptors shown here come from a female BALB/c mouse given C57BL/6 T cells with graft-versus-host disease after an allogeneic hematopoietic cell transplant.

This clone was seen a few times. Genes here carry mouse names. The CDR3 extends 1 residue past the end of the read, so its final part is completed from the germline J gene. This chain connects TRBV26 to TRBJ2-7; TRBD2 agrees at 11 bases. V was pared by 6 bases and J by 3 bases, with 1 base of the junction left unmatched. This CDR3 has 13 amino acids. The V gene's germline CDR1 is KGHPV and CDR2 FQNQEV (reference sequence). Here the CDR3 reads CASRGLGGYEQYF. The DNA read from the CDR3 is TGTGCCAGCAGAGGACTGGGGGGCTATGAACAGTAC.

By frequency in the sample, this clone is large. Any gene name here is a mouse gene name. The read ends 1 residue before the CDR3 terminus; that terminus is restored from the germline J gene. The J gene is TRBJ1-4, the V gene TRBV13-2; perhaps TRBD1 as D (5 bases). This CDR3 spans 14 amino acids. V was pared by 2 bases and J by 3 bases, with 8 bases between. Germline CDR1 is NNHNN and CDR2 is SYGAGS (reference sequence). The CDR3 is CASGDLGANERLFF. The DNA read from the CDR3 is TGTGCCAGCGGTGACCTGGGGGCCAACGAAAGATTATTT.

This clone came up once. Germline and genes here are mouse. The read ends 1 residue early relative to the CDR3; the germline J gene fills the gap. The J gene is TRBJ2-7, the V gene TRBV12-2, with 14 positions matching TRBD2. Germline V gives CDR1 SGHLS, CDR2 HYDKME. The trim removed 0 bases at V and 6 bases at J, leaving 3 bases unmatched. CDR3 length equals 15 residues. The sequenced part of the CDR3 DNA is TGTGCCAGCTCTCTCAGGGACTGGGGGGGCTTTGAACAGTAC. Protein product: CASSLRDWGGFEQY. The entire CDR3 is CASSLRDWGGFEQYF.

Regarding this clone: The listed genes are named as in mouse. The CDR3 goes on 1 residue after the read ends, and that part is filled in from the germline J gene. This chain joins TRBV5 and TRBJ2-5, with TRBD2 identical over 8 bases. Germline CDR1 LGHNA, CDR2 YNLKQL (reference sequence). The CDR3 has 15 residues. Unmatched junction bases numbered 1, after V lost 0 bases and J lost 2 bases. CDR3 protein: CASSQDGGGQDTQYF. The DNA read from the CDR3 is TGTGCCAGCAGCCAAGATGGGGGGGGCCAAGACACCCAGTAC.

This clone was counted only a few times. Mouse gene names and germline throughout. The CDR3 extends 1 residue past the end of the read, so its final part is completed from the germline J gene. V is TRBV4 and J is TRBJ2-7; perhaps D is TRBD1 or TRBD2 (5 bases each). V lost 4 bases and J lost 7, with 11 bases in between. CDR1 LGHDT and CDR2 YNNKQL come from the germline V gene (reference sequence). This CDR3 is 12 amino acids long. The chain's CDR3 is CASSFAGEEQYF. The part of the CDR3 DNA that was read is TGTGCCAGCAGCTTCGCGGGGGAGGAACAGTAC.

Comments on this clone: Gene and germline names: mouse. The read ends 1 residue early relative to the CDR3; the germline J gene fills the gap. This sequence joins TRBV19 and TRBJ1-4, with TRBD1 matching over 10 bases. Germline loops: CDR1 FNHDT, CDR2 SITEND (reference sequence). Trimming cost V 5 bases and J 2 bases; bases outside gene matches: 6. This CDR3 has 16 residues. Here the CDR3 reads CASSRQGAGSNERLFF. The sequenced part of the CDR3 DNA is TGTGCCAGCAGCCGACAGGGGGCAGGATCCAACGAAAGATTATTT.

Concerning this clone itself: The listed genes are named as in mouse. Read data end 1 residue before the CDR3 end; the end is taken from the germline J gene. The chain combines TRBV26 with TRBJ2-5; the match to TRBD1 covers 10 bases. The CDR3 loop spans 14 amino acids. Germline-derived CDR1 and CDR2 are KGHPV and FQNQEV (reference sequence). After removal of 2 bases from V and 4 bases from J, the junction contained 0 bases not matched to a gene. The sequenced part of the CDR3 DNA is TGTGCCAGCAGTCTGGGACAGGGGGAAGACACCCAGTAC. This translates into CASSLGQGEDTQY. The full CDR3 sequence reads CASSLGQGEDTQYF.

This clone was detected once. Mouse gene names and germline throughout. The observed sequence ends 1 residue before the CDR3 terminus, with the missing tail filled in from the germline J gene. The chain couples TRBV13-2 to TRBJ1-6; D remains unclear. TRBJ1-6 is marked as an open reading frame, function uncertain. V lost 5 bases and J 0 bases, leaving 6 bases between the germline ends. The CDR3 runs 14 residues. Germline values: CDR1 NNHNN, CDR2 SYGAGS (reference sequence). The CDR3 DNA, read in part, is TGTGCCAGCGGGCAGAGTTCCTATAATTCGCCCCTCTAC. Protein: CASGQSSYNSPLY. The whole CDR3 reads CASGQSSYNSPLYF.

In regard to this clone: Mouse gene names and germline throughout. The DNA ends 1 residue before the CDR3 does, and the rest of the CDR3 is filled in from the germline J gene. The chain has TRBV26 and TRBJ1-3; D may be TRBD1 (5 bases). Deletions cut 5 bases from V and 0 bases from J, with 8 bases between. The CDR3 has 14 residues. CDR1 is KGHPV, CDR2 FQNQEV, per germline (reference sequence). The part of the CDR3 DNA that was read is TGTGCCAGCAGTATACAGGTTTCTGGAAATACGCTCTAT. Translation gives CASSIQVSGNTLY. The whole CDR3 region reads CASSIQVSGNTLYF.

This clone appeared once. These gene names are mouse names. The read ends 1 residue early relative to the CDR3; the germline J gene fills the gap. This chain uses TRBV26 with TRBJ1-1, with D unresolved. The length of the CDR3 is 12 residues. Germline CDR1 and CDR2: KGHPV and FQNQEV (reference sequence). The V gene lost 0 bases and the J gene lost 6 bases, with 5 bases spanning the gap. CDR3 protein: CASSLSGSEVFF. The DNA read from the CDR3 is TGTGCCAGCAGTCTGTCGGGGTCAGAAGTCTTC. Full variable domain (outside the CDR3, taken from reference TRBV26 and TRBJ1-1): NSKVIQTPRYLVKGQGQKAKMRCIPEKGHPVVFWYQQNKNNEFKFLINFQNQEVLQQIDMTEKRFSAECPSNSPCSLEIQSSEAGDSALYLCASSLSGSEVFFGKGTRLTVV.

This clone is categorized as medium-sized (0.01 to 0.1%). Here the gene names and germline are mouse. The read terminates 1 residue ahead of where the CDR3 ends, so the germline J gene completes it. The V gene is TRBV16, the J gene TRBJ1-1, with 7 bases aligning to TRBD1. Losses at the gene ends were 5 bases for V and 3 bases for J; bases not matched to a gene: 6. In germline, CDR1 is SGHSA, CDR2 FRNQAP. CDR3 length: 14 amino acids. CDR3 amino acids: CASSPRQGDTEVFF. Incomplete CDR3 DNA: TGTGCAAGCAGCCCCCGGCAGGGGGACACAGAAGTCTTC.

Notes on this clone: The gene names here belong to mouse. The read ends 1 residue early relative to the CDR3; the germline J gene fills the gap. This chain joins TRBV19 and TRBJ2-3; D may be TRBD1 (6 bases). V lost 5 bases and J lost 1, with 14 bases in between. Germline CDR1 is FNHDT and CDR2 is SITEND (reference sequence). The CDR3 is 15 residues long. The DNA read from the CDR3 is TGTGCCAGCAGCCCTCAACAGGGTGGTGCAGAAACGCTGTAT. Encoded protein: CASSPQQGGAETLY. The full CDR3 sequence reads CASSPQQGGAETLYF. The entire variable domain, with the rest obtained from reference TRBV19 and TRBJ2-3, is as follows: GGIITQTPKFLIGQEGQKLTLKCQQNFNHDTMYWYRQDSGKGLRLIYYSITENDLQKGDLSEGYDASREKKSSFSLTVTSAQKNEMAVFLCASSPQQGGAETLYFGSGTRLTVL.

About this clone: Gene names and germline match the mouse. The read terminates 1 residue ahead of where the CDR3 ends, so the germline J gene completes it. The chain recombines TRBV15 with TRBJ1-1; D unresolved. Trimming took off 3 bases at V and 5 bases at J, with 7 bases between the two ends. Germline V gives CDR1 SGHND, CDR2 FRSKSL. The CDR3 runs 12 residues. The sequenced part of the CDR3 DNA is TGTGCCAGCAGTTTCGCGGGGACAGAAGTCTTC. It codes for CASSFAGTEVF. The full CDR3 is CASSFAGTEVFF. The entire variable domain, with the rest obtained from reference TRBV15 and TRBJ1-1, is as follows: DAGVTQTPRHEVAEKGQTIILKCEPVSGHNDLFWYRQTKIQGLELLSYFRSKSLMEDGGAFKDRFKAEMLNSSFSTLKIQPTEPKDSAVYLCASSFAGTEVFFGKGTRLTVV.

This clone turned up a few times. Mouse germline and gene names are used. The read terminates 1 residue before the CDR3 end, so the remaining end is supplied by the germline J gene. The chain links TRBV3 to TRBJ2-7; TRBD2 matches at 11 bases. The junction had 4 bases not matched to a gene; V was cut back by 5 bases and J by 4 bases. The CDR3 consists of 14 residues. The germline V gene encodes CDR1 SNHLY and CDR2 FYNGKV (reference sequence). The CDR3 region is CASSPRLGGYEQYF. The sequenced part of the CDR3 DNA is TGTGCCAGCAGCCCTCGACTGGGGGGGTATGAACAGTAC.

A remark on this clone: Genes here carry mouse names. The CDR3 loop reads CASSWTGVSYEQYF. CDR3 bases read: TGTGCCAGCAGCTGGACTGGGGTCTCCTATGAACAGTAC. The gene calls are TRBV4 and TRBJ2-7, with 9 bases lining up with TRBD2. The sequence runs out 1 residue before the end of the CDR3; the remainder is reconstructed from the germline J gene. J gave up 0 bases and V 4 bases, and 1 base lay outside the gene matches. CDR3 length: 14 residues. Germline V gives CDR1 LGHDT, CDR2 YNNKQL (reference sequence).

With respect to this clone: Gene names denote mouse genes. The CDR3 end lies 1 residue beyond the end of the read and is filled in from the germline J gene. The chain links TRBV26 to TRBJ2-4; D perhaps matches TRBD2 (6 bases). This CDR3 is 13 amino acids long. Per the germline V gene, CDR1 is KGHPV and CDR2 is FQNQEV (reference sequence). Trimming left V 1 base short and J 4 bases short, with 6 bases between. CDR3 amino acids: CASSLLGENTLYF. CDR3 DNA, as far as it was read: TGTGCCAGCAGTCTGTTGGGGGAAAACACCTTGTAC.

In its sample, this clone was seen a few times. Mouse germline and gene names are used. The missing CDR3 end, 1 residue past where the read stops, is filled in from the germline J gene. The chain carries TRBV26 and TRBJ1-2; tentative D call: TRBD1 (5 bases). There are 13 residues in the CDR3. V lost 3 bases and J lost 4, with 9 bases in between. Germline lookup yields CDR1 KGHPV and CDR2 FQNQEV (reference sequence). The CDR3 loop reads CASSLWGSSDYTF. The sequenced part of the CDR3 DNA is TGTGCCAGCAGTCTCTGGGGGAGCTCCGACTACACC.

This clone occurred once. Gene and germline names: mouse. Read data end 1 residue before the CDR3 end; the end is taken from the germline J gene. This chain joins TRBV26 and TRBJ2-3, with 8 bases matching TRBD1. This CDR3 contains 14 residues. Germline assignment: CDR1 KGHPV and CDR2 FQNQEV (reference sequence). After removal of 6 bases from V and 0 bases from J, the junction contained 2 bases not matched to a gene. The CDR3 loop reads CASRTGESAETLYF. The part of the CDR3 DNA that was read is TGTGCCAGCAGGACAGGGGAGAGTGCAGAAACGCTGTAT.

To note about this clone: Gene and germline names: mouse. With the read ending 1 residue before the CDR3 end, the germline J gene is used to fill in that end. The chain carries TRBV26 and TRBJ1-3, with 7 bases aligning to TRBD1. CDR1 is KGHPV, CDR2 FQNQEV, per germline (reference sequence). V gave up 7 bases and J gave up 2 bases; unmatched junction bases: 2. The CDR3 extends over 13 amino acids. The part of the CDR3 DNA that was read is TGTGCCAGCACGACAGGGCCTGGAAATACGCTCTAT. As protein: CASTTGPGNTLY. From start to end, the CDR3 is CASTTGPGNTLYF.

Judged by abundance, this clone is large. Gene labels here are mouse ones. Read coverage stops 1 residue before the CDR3 terminus; the germline J gene supplies the remainder. The chain is built from TRBV15 and TRBJ2-2; no definite D call. Trimming left V 6 bases short and J 0 bases short, with 2 bases between. Germline V gene sequence: CDR1 SGHND, CDR2 FRSKSL. The CDR3 loop spans 12 amino acids. The part of the CDR3 DNA that was read is TGTGCCAGCAGATCAAACACCGGGCAGCTCTAC. Translating gives CASRSNTGQLY. The CDR3 in full is CASRSNTGQLYF.

This clone is labeled large (0.1 to 1%). Gene names are the mouse ones. The read terminates 1 residue before the CDR3 end, so the remaining end is supplied by the germline J gene. The genes are TRBV15 and TRBJ1-2; D perhaps matches TRBD1 (5 bases). This CDR3 is 15 amino acids long. The V gene's germline CDR1 is SGHND and CDR2 FRSKSL. Trimming removed 2 bases from V and 3 bases from J, with 13 bases in between. The CDR3: CASSLPGRVHSDYTF. Incomplete CDR3 DNA: TGTGCCAGCAGTTTACCCGGCAGGGTGCACTCCGACTACACC.

A few counts support this clone. Gene names and germline refer to mouse. Read data end 1 residue before the CDR3 end; the end is taken from the germline J gene. The V and J genes are TRBV26 and TRBJ1-6; D is perhaps TRBD1 (5 bases). TRBJ1-6 is recorded as an ORF, its role being uncertain. Trimming took off 4 bases at V and 13 bases at J, with 11 bases between the two ends. Germline loops: CDR1 KGHPV, CDR2 FQNQEV (reference sequence). This CDR3 region has 12 residues. CDR3 in amino acids: CASSPGTVPLYF. The sequenced part of the CDR3 DNA is TGTGCCAGCAGTCCCGGGACGGTACCCCTCTAC.

This clone was seen a few times. Gene names and germline refer to mouse. The read ends 1 residue early relative to the CDR3; the germline J gene fills the gap. The gene calls are TRBV16 and TRBJ2-5; TRBD2 matches 9 bases. V lost 1 base and J lost 5; bases outside the gene matches: 4. The CDR3 is 15 amino acids. Looked up from germline, CDR1 is SGHSA and CDR2 is FRNQAP. The CDR3 sequence: CASSLVTGGRDTQYF. The sequenced part of the CDR3 DNA is TGTGCAAGCAGCTTAGTCACTGGGGGGAGAGACACCCAGTAC.

On this clone itself: Any gene name here is a mouse gene name. The read finishes 1 residue shy of the CDR3 end, and the germline J gene is used to complete it. V gene TRBV17 combines with J gene TRBJ1-1; 7 bases fit TRBD1. Germline V gene data show CDR1 as MNHDT and CDR2 as YYDKIL. Trimming cost V 7 bases and J 0 bases; bases outside gene matches: 2. The CDR3 runs to 13 residues. The CDR3: CASTGTANTEVFF. CDR3 DNA, as far as it was read: TGTGCTAGCACCGGGACAGCAAACACAGAAGTCTTC.

Points on this clone: These gene names are mouse names. The read halts 1 residue ahead of the CDR3 end, with the missing end drawn from the germline J gene. The gene calls are TRBV23 and TRBJ2-3; the D call TRBD1 from the table was never checked on the DNA. Germline loops: CDR1 KGHTA, CDR2 FQNQQP. This CDR3 spans 14 amino acids. This CDR3 reads CSSSQEGIAETLYF. Incomplete CDR3 DNA: TGCTCCAGCAGTCAAGAGGGGATTGCAGAAACGCTGTAT.

In regard to this clone: The genes and germline here are from mouse. The CDR3 end lies 1 residue beyond the end of the read and is filled in from the germline J gene. The genes are TRBV2 and TRBJ2-2, with D tentatively TRBD1 or TRBD2 (5 bases each). V lost 3 bases and J lost 1, with 6 bases in between. Germline lookup yields CDR1 LGHNA and CDR2 YSYQKL. The CDR3 runs 14 residues. CDR3: CASSQGENTGQLYF. The sequenced part of the CDR3 DNA is TGTGCCAGCAGCCAGGGGGAAAACACCGGGCAGCTCTAC.

In its sample, this clone is large. The gene names here belong to mouse. The sequenced fragment ends 1 residue before the CDR3 boundary, so the rest is inferred from the germline J gene. The rearrangement links TRBV17 to TRBJ2-7; TRBD2 is a possible D gene (6 bases). The CDR3 covers 14 residues. Germline V CDR1 and CDR2: MNHDT, YYDKIL. V dropped 3 bases and J dropped 0 bases, with 9 bases sitting between them. The covered CDR3 bases are TGTGCTAGCAGTAGTCTGGGGAGCTCCTATGAACAGTAC. Protein sequence: CASSSLGSSYEQY. The CDR3, in full, reads CASSSLGSSYEQYF.

About this clone: Mouse germline and gene names are used. Coverage ceases 1 residue before the CDR3 finishes, and the germline J gene fills in the end. The V and J genes are TRBV29 and TRBJ1-3; weak D call: TRBD1 (5 bases). CDR3 length: 15 residues. V lost 3 bases, J lost 2 bases, and 11 bases lay in between. From germline, CDR1 is MSHET and CDR2 SYDVDS. CDR3 in amino acids: CASSFLSRAGNTLYF. The part of the CDR3 DNA that was read is TGTGCTAGCAGTTTTTTGAGCAGGGCTGGAAATACGCTCTAT.

With respect to this clone: Mouse names are used for the genes. The CDR3 bases that were read are TGTGCCAGCGGTGGGACAGAAGTCTTC. Residues: CASGGTEVF. The whole CDR3 protein reads CASGGTEVFF. The J gene is TRBJ1-1, the V gene TRBV13-2; unclear D gene. The sequence runs out 1 residue before the end of the CDR3; the remainder is reconstructed from the germline J gene. CDR3 length: 10 amino acids. CDR1 is NNHNN, CDR2 SYGAGS, per germline (reference sequence). V lost 3 bases and J lost 5, with 2 bases in between.